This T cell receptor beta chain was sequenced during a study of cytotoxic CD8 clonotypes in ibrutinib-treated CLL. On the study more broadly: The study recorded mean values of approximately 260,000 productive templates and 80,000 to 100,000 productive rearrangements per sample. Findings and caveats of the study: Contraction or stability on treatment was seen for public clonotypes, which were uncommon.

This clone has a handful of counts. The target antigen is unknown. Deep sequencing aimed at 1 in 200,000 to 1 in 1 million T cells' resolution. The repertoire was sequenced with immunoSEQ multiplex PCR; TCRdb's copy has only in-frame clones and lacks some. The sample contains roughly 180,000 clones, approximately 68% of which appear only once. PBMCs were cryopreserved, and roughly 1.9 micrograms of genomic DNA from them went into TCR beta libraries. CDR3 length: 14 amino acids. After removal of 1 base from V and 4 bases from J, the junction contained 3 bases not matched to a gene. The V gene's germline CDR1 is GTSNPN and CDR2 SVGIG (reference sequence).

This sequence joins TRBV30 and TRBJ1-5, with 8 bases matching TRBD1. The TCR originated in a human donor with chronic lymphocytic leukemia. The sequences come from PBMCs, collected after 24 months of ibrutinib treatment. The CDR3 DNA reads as TGTGCCTGGAGTGCGAACAGGGGGAATCAGCCCCAGCATTTT. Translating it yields CAWSANRGNQPQHF.